Sequencing of this T cell receptor beta chain was carried out in a study of blood T cell repertoires in COVID-19. The overall study: Material from acute and convalescent COVID-19 was sourced from the United States, Italy and Spain. Nucleic acid was either cDNA or gDNA, and it came from T cells, B-cell-depleted T cells, or PBMCs.

Original handling: Nucleated cell counts were estimated from reference gene primer amplification. The assay was immunoSEQ multiplex PCR, and TCRdb's table has in-frame clones only and misses some. V, J and clone size are taken as reported in that table, and D and trimming were inferred from the DNA itself. In the table there are roughly 80,000 clones, over 75% of which are singletons. Sequenced material: peripheral blood. The TCR was taken from a man in his fifties with acute or convalescent COVID-19.

The CDR3: CASSARDFTDTQYF. CDR3 nucleotide sequence: TGCGCCAGCAGCGCCCGGGACTTCACAGATACGCAGTATTTT. V and J are TRBV5-1 and TRBJ2-3, with D perhaps matching TRBD2 (6 bases). V shed 4 bases and J shed 2 bases, with 11 bases lying between them. Per germline, CDR1 SGHRS and CDR2 YFSETQ. This CDR3 comprises 14 residues.